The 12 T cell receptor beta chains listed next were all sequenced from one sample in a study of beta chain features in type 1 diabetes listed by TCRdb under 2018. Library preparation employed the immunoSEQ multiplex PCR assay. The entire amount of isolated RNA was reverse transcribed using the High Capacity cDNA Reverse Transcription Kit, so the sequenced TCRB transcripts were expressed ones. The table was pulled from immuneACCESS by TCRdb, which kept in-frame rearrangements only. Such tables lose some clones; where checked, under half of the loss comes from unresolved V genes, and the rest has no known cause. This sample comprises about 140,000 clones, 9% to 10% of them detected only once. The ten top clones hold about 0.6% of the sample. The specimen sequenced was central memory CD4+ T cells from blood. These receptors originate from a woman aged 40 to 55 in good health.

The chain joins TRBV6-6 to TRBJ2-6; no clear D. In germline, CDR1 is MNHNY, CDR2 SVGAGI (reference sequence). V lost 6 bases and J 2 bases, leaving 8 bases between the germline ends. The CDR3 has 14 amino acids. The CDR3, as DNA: TGTGCCAGCAGCCAGGTAGCTGGGGCCAACGTCCTGACTTTC. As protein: CASSQVAGANVLTF.

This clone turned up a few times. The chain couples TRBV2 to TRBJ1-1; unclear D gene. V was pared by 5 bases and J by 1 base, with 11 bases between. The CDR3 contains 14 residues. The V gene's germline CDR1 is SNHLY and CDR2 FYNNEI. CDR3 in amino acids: CASSSRGSNTEAFF. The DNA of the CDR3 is TGTGCCAGCAGTTCTCGAGGGTCGAACACTGAAGCTTTCTTT.

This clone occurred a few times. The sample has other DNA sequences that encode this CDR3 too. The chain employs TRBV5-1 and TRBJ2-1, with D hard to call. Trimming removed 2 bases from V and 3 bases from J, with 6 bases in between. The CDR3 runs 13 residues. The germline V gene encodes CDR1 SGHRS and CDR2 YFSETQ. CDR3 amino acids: CASSLNSYNEQFF. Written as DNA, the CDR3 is TGCGCCAGCAGCTTAAACAGCTACAATGAGCAGTTCTTC.

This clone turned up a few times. In DNA form, the CDR3 reads TGTGCCAGCAGGGGACAGGGGTCTCACAATGAGCAGTTCTTC. As protein: CASRGQGSHNEQFF. V gene TRBV6-5 combines with J gene TRBJ2-1; 10 bases match TRBD1. CDR1 MNHEY and CDR2 SVGAGI come from the germline V gene. V lost 6 bases and J lost 5; bases outside the gene matches: 4. The CDR3 runs 14 residues.

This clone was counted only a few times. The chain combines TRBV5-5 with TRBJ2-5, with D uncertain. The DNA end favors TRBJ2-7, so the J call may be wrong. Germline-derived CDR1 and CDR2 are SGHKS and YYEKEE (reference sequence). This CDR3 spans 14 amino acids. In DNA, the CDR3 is TGTGCCAGCAGCTTGACGAGGAATGATCGCGAGCAGTACTTC. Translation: CASSLTRNDREQYF.

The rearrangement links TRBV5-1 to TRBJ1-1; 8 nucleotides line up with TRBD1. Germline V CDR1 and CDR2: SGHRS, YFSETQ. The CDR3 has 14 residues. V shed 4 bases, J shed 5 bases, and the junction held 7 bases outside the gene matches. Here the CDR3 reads CASSTQGARTEAFF. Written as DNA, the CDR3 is TGCGCCAGCAGCACTCAGGGGGCGAGGACTGAAGCTTTCTTT.

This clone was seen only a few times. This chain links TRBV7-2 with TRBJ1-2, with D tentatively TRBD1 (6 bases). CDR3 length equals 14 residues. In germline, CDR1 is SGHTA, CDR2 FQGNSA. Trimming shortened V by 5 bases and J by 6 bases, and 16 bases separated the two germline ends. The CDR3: CASSPAAGDNGYTF. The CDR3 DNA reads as TGTGCCAGCAGCCCAGCGGCAGGGGATAATGGCTACACCTTC. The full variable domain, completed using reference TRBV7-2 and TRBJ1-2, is GAGVSQSPSNKVTEKGKDVELRCDPISGHTALYWYRQSLGQGLEFLIYFQGNSAPDKSGLPSDRFSAERTGGSVSTLTIQRTQQEDSAVYLCASSPAAGDNGYTFGSGTRLTVV.

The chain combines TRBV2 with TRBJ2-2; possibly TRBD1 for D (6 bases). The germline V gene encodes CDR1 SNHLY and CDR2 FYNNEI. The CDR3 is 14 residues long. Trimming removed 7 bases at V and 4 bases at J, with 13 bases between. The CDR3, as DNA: TGTGCCAGCATGTGGCAGGGGAGCACCGGGGAGCTGTTTTTT. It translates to CASMWQGSTGELFF. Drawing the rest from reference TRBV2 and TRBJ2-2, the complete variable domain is EPEVTQTPSHQVTQMGQEVILRCVPISNHLYFYWYRQILGQKVEFLVSFYNNEISEKSEIFDDQFSVERPDGSNFTLKIRSTKLEDSAMYFCASMWQGSTGELFFGEGSRLTVL.

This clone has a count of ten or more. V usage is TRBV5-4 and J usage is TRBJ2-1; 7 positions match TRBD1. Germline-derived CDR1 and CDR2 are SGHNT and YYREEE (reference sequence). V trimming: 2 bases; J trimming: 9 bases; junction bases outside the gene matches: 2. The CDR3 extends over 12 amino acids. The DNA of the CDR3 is TGTGCCAGCAGCTTAGACAGGGTTGAGCAGTTCTTC. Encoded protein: CASSLDRVEQFF.

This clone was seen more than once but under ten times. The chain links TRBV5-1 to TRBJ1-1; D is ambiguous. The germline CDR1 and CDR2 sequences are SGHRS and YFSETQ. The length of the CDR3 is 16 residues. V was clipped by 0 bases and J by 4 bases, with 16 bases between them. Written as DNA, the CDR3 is TGCGCCAGCAGCTTGGGTAGTGGGGTTGGAGGCACTGAAGCTTTCTTT. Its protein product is CASSLGSGVGGTEAFF.

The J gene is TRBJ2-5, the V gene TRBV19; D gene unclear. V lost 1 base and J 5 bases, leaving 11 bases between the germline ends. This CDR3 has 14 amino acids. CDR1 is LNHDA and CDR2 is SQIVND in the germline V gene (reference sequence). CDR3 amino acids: CASSIVGGRETQYF. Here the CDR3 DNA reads TGTGCCAGTAGTATAGTAGGCGGTAGGGAGACCCAGTACTTC.

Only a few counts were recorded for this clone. The CDR3 loop reads CASSLAGGSTDTQYF. In DNA, the CDR3 is TGTGCCAGCAGTCTAGCGGGGGGCAGCACAGATACGCAGTATTTT. The V gene is TRBV6-7, the J gene TRBJ2-3; TRBD2 aligns across 11 bases. TRBV6-7 falls under the ORF class, with uncertain function. Trimming removed 5 bases from V and 0 bases from J; junction bases left unmatched: 1. The length of the CDR3 is 15 residues.